The next 26 T cell receptor beta chains were all read from a single sample in a study of patients and donors after allogeneic stem cell transplantation. TCRdb fed the RT-PCR reads into MiXCR, producing one record per CDR3 protein. The sample consists of 16,000 or so distinct CDR3 sequences, under 30% of them appearing once. The specimen was blood, either unsorted or a sorted T cell fraction (not recorded which). The source is a human donor who was either an allogeneic HSCT recipient or a stem cell or donor lymphocyte infusion donor (not recorded which). It is not recorded whose cells these are; they may come from a transplant donor.

V is TRBV28 and J is TRBJ1-1, with a tentative D call TRBD1 (5 bases). Germline V gives CDR1 MDHEN, CDR2 SYDVKM. The CDR3 consists of 12 residues. With 4 bases removed from V and 3 bases from J, the gap between germline ends came to 6 bases. The CDR3: CASSSGDTEAFF. The CDR3 DNA is TGTGCCAGCAGTTCGGGGGACACTGAAGCTTTCTTT.

The chain couples TRBV9 to TRBJ1-1; D gene ambiguous. The V gene lost 0 bases and the J gene lost 4 bases, with 10 bases spanning the gap. Germline V gene lookup returns CDR1 SGDLS and CDR2 YYNGEE. CDR3 length equals 14 residues. The CDR3 is CASSVVLGPTEAFF. The CDR3 DNA sequence: TGTGCCAGCAGCGTAGTTTTAGGGCCCACTGAAGCTTTCTTT.

This rearrangement joins TRBV5-1 to TRBJ1-4, with D perhaps TRBD1 (5 bases). The CDR3 is 15 amino acids. V dropped 1 base and J dropped 9 bases, with 16 bases sitting between them. CDR1 and CDR2 (germline): SGHRS, YFSETQ. CDR3 sequence reads: CASSLSQGEMKKLFF. The CDR3, as DNA: TGCGCCAGCAGCTTGAGCCAAGGGGAGATGAAAAAACTGTTTTTT.

The chain uses TRBV12-3 or TRBV12-4 and TRBJ2-1, with 8 bases identical to TRBD1. The length of the CDR3 is 15 residues. The ends lost 4 bases at V and 6 bases at J; junction bases unmatched: 8. CDR3 protein: CASSSGTGGSNEQFF. The CDR3 DNA reads TGTGCCAGCAGTTCCGGGACAGGTGGCTCCAATGAGCAGTTCTTC.

The CDR3 protein is CATSAGNQPQHF. The CDR3 DNA reads TGTGCCACCAGTGCCGGCAATCAGCCCCAGCATTTT. The gene calls are TRBV24-1 and TRBJ1-5; D is uncertain. The CDR3 length is 12 residues. The V gene's germline CDR1 is KGHDR and CDR2 SFDVKD. Deletions cut 5 bases from V and 2 bases from J, with 3 bases between.

V usage is TRBV18 and J usage is TRBJ1-6, with D tentatively TRBD1 (5 bases). Trimming left V 3 bases short and J 9 bases short, with 9 bases between. The CDR3 is 13 amino acids. Germline loops: CDR1 KGHSH, CDR2 LQKENI. CDR3 DNA sequence: TGTGCCAGCTCACCGGGACCGCCTTCACCCCTCCACTTT. Its translation: CASSPGPPSPLHF.

The rearrangement joins TRBV5-5 to TRBJ1-2; D unclear. Germline CDR1 reads SGHKS; CDR2 reads YYEKEE (reference sequence). V lost 1 base and J 8 bases, leaving 18 bases between the germline ends. This CDR3 region has 15 residues. The CDR3 DNA is TGTGCCAGCAGCTTGTTCTCCGGGCCGACTGGGGGCTACACCTTC. It translates to CASSLFSGPTGGYTF.

The chain is built from TRBV6-2 or TRBV6-3 and TRBJ2-3; D call uncertain. The length of the CDR3 is 11 residues. Looked up from germline, CDR1 is MNHEY and CDR2 is SVGEGT. The V gene lost 6 bases and the J gene lost 6 bases, with 7 bases spanning the gap. CDR3 in amino acids: CASSYLDTQYF. CDR3 DNA sequence: TGTGCCAGCAGCTACCTGGATACGCAGTATTTT.

The rearrangement joins TRBV6-6 to TRBJ1-6, with D perhaps matching TRBD1 (6 bases). Germline values: CDR1 MNHNY, CDR2 SVGAGI (reference sequence). The CDR3 sequence is 14 residues long. Deletions cut 5 bases from V and 5 bases from J, with 10 bases between. CDR3 nucleotides: TGTGCCAGCAGTACCCGGACAGATAATTCACCCCTCCACTTT. This gives the protein CASSTRTDNSPLHF.

This clonotype was seen a handful of times. The chain has TRBV4-1 and TRBJ1-1; D might be TRBD1 (6 bases). Germline V gene sequence: CDR1 MGHRA, CDR2 YSYEKL. Trimming stripped 0 bases from V and 2 bases from J, with 10 bases between. The CDR3 totals 15 residues. CDR3 loop: CASSQETGQNTEAFF. CDR3 bases: TGCGCCAGCAGCCAAGAAACAGGGCAAAACACTGAAGCTTTCTTT.

This sequence joins TRBV12-3 or TRBV12-4 and TRBJ2-5, with 7 bases aligning to TRBD1. V gave up 3 bases and J gave up 4 bases; unmatched junction bases: 5. The CDR3 has 14 residues. CDR3 region: CASSFWTGGETQYF. In DNA form, the CDR3 reads TGTGCCAGCAGTTTTTGGACAGGAGGAGAGACCCAGTACTTC.

A remark on this clonotype: The junction and the germline gene differ at one end; a read error may be behind it. CDR3 region: CAGSTGQGISSPLHF. The CDR3 bases are TGTGCCGGCAGCACCGGACAGGGTATTAGTTCACCCCTCCACTTT. V and J are TRBV7-8 and TRBJ1-6; TRBD1 matches 8 bases. CDR3 length: 15 amino acids. The germline gives CDR1 SGHVS, CDR2 FQNEAQ.

The chain links TRBV6-2 or TRBV6-3 to TRBJ1-2, with D maybe TRBD1 (5 bases). CDR1 and CDR2 from the germline V gene are MNHEY and SVGEGT. Trimming removed 6 bases at V and 6 bases at J, with 8 bases between. CDR3 length: 11 amino acids. The CDR3 coding sequence is TGTGCCAGCAGCCGGGGACATGGCTACACCTTC. The encoded protein is CASSRGHGYTF.

The table lists this clonotype with a few counts. This sequence joins TRBV12-3 or TRBV12-4 and TRBJ2-7; D might be TRBD1 (5 bases). The CDR3 extends over 14 amino acids. The V and J ends lost 2 bases and 6 bases respectively, with 14 bases between them. The CDR3 sequence: CASSLTWTSSEQYF. The CDR3 DNA reads as TGTGCCAGCAGTTTAACATGGACATCTTCCGAGCAGTACTTC.

The V gene is TRBV25-1, the J gene TRBJ2-2; 9 bases match TRBD2. Germline V gene data show CDR1 as MGHDK and CDR2 as SYGVNS. The V segment lost 3 bases and the J segment 5 bases; nucleotides outside the gene matches: 13. This CDR3 is built from 18 residues. The CDR3 sequence: CASSDPITVAGVTGELFF. DNA of the CDR3: TGTGCCAGCAGTGACCCGATTACGGTAGCGGGGGTAACCGGGGAGCTGTTTTTT. The complete variable domain, with remaining parts taken from reference TRBV25-1 and TRBJ2-2, reads EADIYQTPRYLVIGTGKKITLECSQTMGHDKMYWYQQDPGMELHLIHYSYGVNSTEKGDLSSESTVSRIRTEHFPLTLESARPSHTSQYLCASSDPITVAGVTGELFFGEGSRLTVL.

The chain uses TRBV5-6 and TRBJ2-5; maybe TRBD2 (5 bases). Germline V lookup: CDR1 SGHDT, CDR2 YYEEEE. The CDR3 is 11 residues long. Trimming removed 7 bases from V and 4 bases from J, with 8 bases in between. Written as DNA, the CDR3 is TGTGCCAGCGGGAGCGGAGAGACCCAGTACTTC. Translation: CASGSGETQYF.

The chain couples TRBV7-2 to TRBJ1-4; D is unclear. The CDR3 consists of 16 residues. Trimming pared 10 bases from V and 3 bases from J, leaving 21 bases between. Germline assignment: CDR1 SGHTA and CDR2 FQGNSA. CDR3 loop: CATRVSPQLSNEKLFF. The CDR3 coding sequence is TGTGCCACCCGTGTTTCCCCACAGCTCTCTAATGAAAAACTGTTTTTT.

This clonotype has ten or more counts. V usage is TRBV12-3 or TRBV12-4 and J usage is TRBJ2-3; the D gene could be TRBD1 or TRBD2 (5 bases each). The CDR3 spans 14 residues. V gave up 11 bases and J gave up 3 bases, with 18 bases separating them. This chain's CDR3 is CAGTSGRRTDTQYF. The CDR3 region has the DNA TGTGCCGGCACTTCGGGGCGGCGGACAGATACGCAGTATTTT.

The chain links TRBV5-6 to TRBJ2-5; D uncertain. Trimming took off 1 base at V and 4 bases at J, with 5 bases between the two ends. Germline loops: CDR1 SGHDT, CDR2 YYEEEE. The CDR3 extends over 12 amino acids. CDR3 sequence reads: CASSLRVETQYF. CDR3 nucleotide sequence: TGTGCCAGCAGCTTGAGAGTAGAGACCCAGTACTTC.

The chain uses TRBV18 and TRBJ1-1; D gene uncertain. This CDR3 has 14 amino acids. Deletions cut 3 bases from V and 1 base from J, with 9 bases between. Germline V CDR1 and CDR2: KGHSH, LQKENI. CDR3 sequence (DNA): TGTGCCAGCTCACCCCTCTTCGAGAACACTGAAGCTTTCTTT. Translated, it gives CASSPLFENTEAFF.

This clonotype was counted many times. V gene TRBV13 combines with J gene TRBJ1-6; D is perhaps TRBD1 (6 bases). V gave up 1 base and J gave up 0 bases, with 16 bases separating them. The CDR3 loop spans 19 amino acids. Germline CDR1 and CDR2: PRHDT and FYEKMQ (reference sequence). In DNA, the CDR3 is TGTGCCAGCAGCTTAGTGAGGGGGAGCGATAGCTCCTATAATTCACCCCTCCACTTT. Its protein is CASSLVRGSDSSYNSPLHF.

By sample share, this clonotype is medium-sized. The chain is built from TRBV29-1 and TRBJ2-1, with TRBD2 identical over 7 bases. V lost 5 bases to trimming and J lost 3 bases; unmatched junction nucleotides: 10. CDR1 and CDR2 (germline): SQVTM, ANQGSEA. CDR3 length: 15 amino acids. CDR3 amino acids: CSVPTGRGFYNEQFF. For the CDR3, the DNA is TGCAGCGTTCCGACGGGGAGGGGTTTCTACAATGAGCAGTTCTTC.

This chain links TRBV5-5 with TRBJ1-2; possible D gene TRBD1, 5 bases. CDR3 length: 15 amino acids. Germline V gives CDR1 SGHKS, CDR2 YYEKEE (reference sequence). Deletions cut 0 bases from V and 4 bases from J, with 13 bases between. The CDR3 sequence: CASSLERGVSYGYTF. The DNA of the CDR3 is TGTGCCAGCAGCTTGGAGCGGGGGGTGTCCTATGGCTACACCTTC.

The chain has TRBV4-3 and TRBJ2-1, with D possibly matching TRBD2 (5 bases). V gave up 0 bases and J gave up 7 bases, with 16 bases separating them. The CDR3 contains 16 residues. CDR1 and CDR2 from the germline V gene are LGHNA and YSLEER. CDR3 DNA: TGCGCCAGCAGCCAAGATCGGCGGACTTGGAGGAATGAGCAGTTCTTC. As protein: CASSQDRRTWRNEQFF.

The sample holds many counts of this clonotype. This chain joins TRBV4-3 and TRBJ1-6; 7 nucleotides line up with TRBD1. The germline gives CDR1 LGHNA, CDR2 YSLEER. The CDR3 sequence is 16 residues long. V lost 5 bases to trimming and J lost 7 bases; unmatched junction nucleotides: 11. CDR3 coding DNA: TGCGCCAGCAGCGTCTCCATTCAACAGGGGAATTCACCCCTCCACTTT. Translation: CASSVSIQQGNSPLHF.

This clonotype was seen only a few times. The chain recombines TRBV7-6 with TRBJ1-2, with 9 bases fitting TRBD1. This CDR3 has 13 amino acids. Losses at the gene ends were 5 bases for V and 6 bases for J; bases not matched to a gene: 4. Germline lookup yields CDR1 SGHVS and CDR2 FNYEAQ. Here the CDR3 DNA reads TGTGCCAGCAGCCCGGGACAGGGTGATGGCTACACCTTC. Translated, it gives CASSPGQGDGYTF.